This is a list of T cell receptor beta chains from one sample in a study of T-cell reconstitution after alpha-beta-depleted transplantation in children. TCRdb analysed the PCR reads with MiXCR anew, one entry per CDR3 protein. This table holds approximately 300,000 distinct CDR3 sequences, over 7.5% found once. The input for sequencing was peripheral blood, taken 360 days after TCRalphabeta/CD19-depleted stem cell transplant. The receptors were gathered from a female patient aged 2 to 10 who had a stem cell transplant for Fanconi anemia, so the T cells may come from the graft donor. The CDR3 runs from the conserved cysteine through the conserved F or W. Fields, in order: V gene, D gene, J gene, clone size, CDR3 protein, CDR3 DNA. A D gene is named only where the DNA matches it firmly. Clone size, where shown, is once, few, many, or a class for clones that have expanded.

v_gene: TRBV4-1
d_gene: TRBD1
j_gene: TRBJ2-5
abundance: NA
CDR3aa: CASSQAWGGTGRETQYF
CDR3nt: TGCGCCAGCAGCCAAGCTTGGGGAGGGACAGGGAGGGAGACCCAGTACTTC

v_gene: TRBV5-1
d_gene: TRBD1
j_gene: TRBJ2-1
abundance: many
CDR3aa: CASSLGTGGRSYNEQFF
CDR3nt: TGCGCCAGCAGCTTGGGGACAGGGGGCCGCTCCTACAATGAGCAGTTCTTC

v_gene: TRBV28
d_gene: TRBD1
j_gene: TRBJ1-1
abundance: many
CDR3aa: CASSIYGTGHTEAFF
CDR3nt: TGTGCCAGCAGCATATACGGGACAGGGCACACTGAAGCTTTCTTT

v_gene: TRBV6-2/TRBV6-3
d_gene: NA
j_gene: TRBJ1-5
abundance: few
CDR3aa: CASSYGRDQPQHF
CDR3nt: TGTGCCAGCAGTTACGGACGGGATCAGCCCCAGCATTTT

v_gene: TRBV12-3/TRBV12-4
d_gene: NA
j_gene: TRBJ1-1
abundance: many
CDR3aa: CASRRDTEAFF
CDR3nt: TGTGCCAGCAGACGCGACACTGAAGCTTTCTTT

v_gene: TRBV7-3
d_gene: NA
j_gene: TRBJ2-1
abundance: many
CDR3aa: CASSYSVGEQFF
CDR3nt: TGTGCCAGCAGCTATAGTGTAGGTGAGCAGTTCTTC

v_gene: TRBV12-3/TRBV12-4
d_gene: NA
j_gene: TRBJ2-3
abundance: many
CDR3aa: CASRRGRAWPDTQYF
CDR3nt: TGTGCCAGCAGGCGAGGACGTGCCTGGCCAGATACGCAGTATTTT

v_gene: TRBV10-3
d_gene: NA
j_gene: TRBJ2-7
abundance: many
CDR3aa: CAISESDIAYEQYF
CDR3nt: TGTGCCATCAGTGAGTCCGACATCGCCTACGAGCAGTACTTC

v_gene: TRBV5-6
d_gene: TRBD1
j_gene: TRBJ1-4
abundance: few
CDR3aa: CASSLKLTGRDEKLFF
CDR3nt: TGTGCCAGCAGCCTCAAATTGACAGGGCGAGATGAAAAACTGTTTTTT

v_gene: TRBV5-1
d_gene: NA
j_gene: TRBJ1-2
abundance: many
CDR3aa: CASSLGINYGYTF
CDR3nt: TGCGCCAGCAGCTTGGGAATTAACTATGGCTACACCTTC

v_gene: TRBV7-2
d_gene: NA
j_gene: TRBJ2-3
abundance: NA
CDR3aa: CASSLGRVNTQYF
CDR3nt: TGTGCCAGCAGCTTAGGCAGGGTAAATACGCAGTATTTT